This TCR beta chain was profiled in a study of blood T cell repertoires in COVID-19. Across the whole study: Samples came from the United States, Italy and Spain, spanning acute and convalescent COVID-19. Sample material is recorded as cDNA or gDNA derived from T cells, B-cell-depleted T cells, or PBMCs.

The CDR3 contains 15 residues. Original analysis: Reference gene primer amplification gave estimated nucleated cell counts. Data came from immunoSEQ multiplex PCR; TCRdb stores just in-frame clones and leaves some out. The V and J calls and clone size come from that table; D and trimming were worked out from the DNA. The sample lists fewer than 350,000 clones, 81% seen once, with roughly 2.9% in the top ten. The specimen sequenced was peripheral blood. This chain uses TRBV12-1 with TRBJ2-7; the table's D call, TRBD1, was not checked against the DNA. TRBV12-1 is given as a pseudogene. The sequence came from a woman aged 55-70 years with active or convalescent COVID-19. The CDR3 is CASSSGQGDSYEQYF. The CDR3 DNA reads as TGTGCCAGCAGCTCCGGACAGGGGGACTCCTACGAGCAGTACTTC.